The next 16 T cell receptor beta chains were all read from a single sample in a study of glioma-infiltrating T cells after dendritic cell vaccination. Time point defined: after dendritic cell vaccination, including at tumor progression/relapse. The protocol was immunoSEQ multiplex PCR, while the TCRdb copy is restricted to in-frame clones and leaves out a portion. The sample holds approximately 50,000 clones; around nine tenths are singletons and the top ten take 5.3%. Sequenced here: blood, sampled after dendritic cell vaccination. The receptor set was obtained from a human donor with glioblastoma.

The chain is built from TRBV15 and TRBJ1-1; 8 bases line up with TRBD1. V dropped 1 base and J dropped 3; count of bases not matched to a gene: 7. Germline CDR1 reads LNHNV; CDR2 reads YYDKDF (reference sequence). The CDR3 sequence is 16 residues long. The CDR3 reads CATSRGQGRGDTEAFF. Here the CDR3 DNA reads TGTGCCACCAGCAGAGGACAGGGGAGGGGAGACACTGAAGCTTTCTTT.

The chain is built from TRBV28 and TRBJ2-7, with 7 nucleotides matching TRBD1. The junction had 5 bases not matched to a gene; V was cut back by 6 bases and J by 6 bases. This CDR3 is built from 12 residues. The germline CDR1 and CDR2 sequences are MDHEN and SYDVKM. The CDR3 reads CASSEQGSEQYF. The CDR3 DNA reads TGTGCCAGCAGCGAACAGGGGAGCGAGCAGTACTTC.

This chain links TRBV27 with TRBJ2-2; D ambiguous. Germline CDR1 MNHEY, CDR2 SMNVEV (reference sequence). The CDR3 consists of 14 residues. The V gene lost 4 bases and the J gene lost 5 bases, with 11 bases spanning the gap. The CDR3: CASSYRTVTGELFF. The CDR3 region has the DNA TGTGCCAGCAGTTACCGAACGGTAACCGGGGAGCTGTTTTTT.

The genes are TRBV28 and TRBJ1-1; TRBD1 is a possible D gene (6 bases). The V and J ends lost 6 bases and 10 bases respectively, with 21 bases between them. CDR3 length: 14 residues. In germline, CDR1 is MDHEN, CDR2 SYDVKM. CDR3 sequence: CASSPIELGAGAFF. CDR3 bases: TGTGCCAGCAGCCCCATCGAGTTGGGGGCAGGAGCTTTCTTT.

V gene TRBV25-1 combines with J gene TRBJ1-1; a possible D gene is TRBD1 (6 bases). V lost 9 bases and J 6 bases, leaving 14 bases between the germline ends. Per germline, CDR1 MGHDK and CDR2 SYGVNS. The CDR3 extends over 12 amino acids. The CDR3 here is CASTQGRAEAFF. The CDR3 coding sequence is TGTGCCAGTACACAGGGACGGGCTGAAGCTTTCTTT.

The rearrangement links TRBV6-5 to TRBJ2-1; 8 bases match TRBD2. Per the germline V gene, CDR1 is MNHEY and CDR2 is SVGAGI. This CDR3 spans 14 amino acids. The V segment lost 2 bases and the J segment 6 bases; nucleotides outside the gene matches: 3. The CDR3 is CASSYPGTSNEQFF. The DNA for the CDR3 is TGTGCCAGCAGTTACCCCGGGACTAGCAATGAGCAGTTCTTC.

The chain joins TRBV10-3 to TRBJ1-2, with TRBD1 identical over 9 bases. Germline CDR1 reads ENHRY; CDR2 reads SYGVKD. The J segment lost 0 bases and the V segment lost 3 bases, leaving 2 bases of the junction unmatched. The CDR3 loop spans 15 amino acids. The DNA for the CDR3 is TGTGCCATCAGTGAAACAGGGGGCCCTAACTATGGCTACACCTTC. Protein: CAISETGGPNYGYTF.

The V gene is TRBV14, the J gene TRBJ2-1; TRBD2 aligns across 7 bases. Trimming at V came to 1 base and at J to 9 bases, leaving 12 bases not matched to a gene. The CDR3 spans 16 residues. Germline-derived CDR1 and CDR2 are SGHDN and FVKESK. The CDR3 region has the DNA TGTGCCAGCAGCCAAGTCGAGGGAGGGCCCTCTTTTGAGCAGTTCTTC. It yields the protein CASSQVEGGPSFEQFF.

V is TRBV28 and J is TRBJ2-7, with D unclear. The germline V and J ends were trimmed by 5 bases and 8 bases, with 10 bases remaining between them. Germline V CDR1 and CDR2: MDHEN, SYDVKM. CDR3 length: 11 amino acids. This chain's CDR3 is CASSAREKQYF. The DNA of the CDR3 is TGTGCCAGCAGTGCCCGCGAAAAGCAGTACTTC. The whole variable domain, remainder taken from reference TRBV28 and TRBJ2-7, is DVKVTQSSRYLVKRTGEKVFLECVQDMDHENMFWYRQDPGLGLRLIYFSYDVKMKEKGDIPEGYSVSREKKERFSLILESASTNQTSMYLCASSAREKQYFGPGTRLTVT.

This chain joins TRBV11-2 and TRBJ1-3; D possibly corresponds to TRBD1 (5 bases). Trimming removed 0 bases from V and 4 bases from J, with 7 bases in between. This CDR3 is built from 14 residues. CDR1 is SGHAT and CDR2 is FQNNGV in the germline V gene. The CDR3 loop reads CASSLERQGNTIYF. The CDR3 DNA reads TGTGCCAGCAGCTTAGAGCGACAGGGAAACACCATATATTTT.

The J gene is TRBJ1-3, the V gene TRBV30; the match to TRBD1 covers 9 bases. The germline CDR1 and CDR2 sequences are GTSNPN and SVGIG (reference sequence). After removal of 2 bases from V and 1 base from J, the junction contained 3 bases not matched to a gene. The CDR3 has 15 residues. In DNA, the CDR3 is TGTGCCTGGAGTCGGGACAGGGTTTCTGGAAACACCATATATTTT. Translated, it gives CAWSRDRVSGNTIYF. The entire variable domain, with the rest obtained from reference TRBV30 and TRBJ1-3, is as follows: SQTIHQWPATLVQPVGSPLSLECTVEGTSNPNLYWYRQAAGRGLQLLFYSVGIGQISSEVPQNLSASRPQDRQFILSSKKLLLSDSGFYLCAWSRDRVSGNTIYFGEGSWLTVV.

This chain joins TRBV6-6 and TRBJ1-2; D might be TRBD1 (6 bases). Trimming took 7 bases from V and 7 from J, leaving 19 bases between them. This CDR3 contains 14 residues. Per germline, CDR1 MNHNY and CDR2 SVGAGI (reference sequence). This CDR3 is CASTREGGSGGYTF. The CDR3 nucleotides read TGTGCCAGCACCAGGGAGGGGGGGAGTGGTGGCTACACCTTC.

The chain combines TRBV7-2 with TRBJ1-5, with TRBD1 as a possible D gene (5 bases). V shed 5 bases and J shed 3 bases, with 14 bases lying between them. The CDR3 consists of 15 residues. Germline-derived CDR1 and CDR2 are SGHTA and FQGNSA. The CDR3: CASSLKAGSNQPQHF. The CDR3 nucleotides are TGTGCCAGCAGCCTAAAGGCAGGGTCCAATCAGCCCCAGCATTTT. Full variable domain (missing parts from reference TRBV7-2 and TRBJ1-5): GAGVSQSPSNKVTEKGKDVELRCDPISGHTALYWYRQSLGQGLEFLIYFQGNSAPDKSGLPSDRFSAERTGGSVSTLTIQRTQQEDSAVYLCASSLKAGSNQPQHFGDGTRLSIL.

V is TRBV6-5 and J is TRBJ2-1, with TRBD2 matching 8 bases. The length of the CDR3 is 14 residues. V was pared by 2 bases and J by 5 bases, with 2 bases of the junction left unmatched. In germline, CDR1 is MNHEY, CDR2 SVGAGI. CDR3 amino acids: CASSYISGNNEQFF. CDR3 sequence (DNA): TGTGCCAGCAGTTACATTAGCGGGAACAATGAGCAGTTCTTC.

The gene calls are TRBV28 and TRBJ2-5; D is possibly TRBD1 (5 bases). Germline V gene sequence: CDR1 MDHEN, CDR2 SYDVKM. The CDR3 covers 14 residues. The V and J ends lost 6 bases and 1 base respectively, with 12 bases between them. In DNA form, the CDR3 reads TGTGCCAGCAGCTTTGACAGAATCCAAGAGACCCAGTACTTC. Its translation: CASSFDRIQETQYF.

The rearrangement uses TRBV11-3 and TRBJ2-3; TRBD2 aligns across 13 bases. The CDR3 extends over 18 amino acids. CDR1 is SGHNT, CDR2 YENEEA, per germline. Trimming cost V 3 bases and J 9 bases; bases outside gene matches: 15. Here the CDR3 DNA reads TGTGCCAGCAGCTTCTCGGGGCGACTAGCGGGAGGCCCTGACACGCAGTATTTT. Translation: CASSFSGRLAGGPDTQYF.